Following are 29 T cell receptor beta chains from one sample sequenced in a study of blood T cell repertoires in COVID-19. Profiling relied on immunoSEQ multiplex PCR, and the TCRdb table lists in-frame clones only, not all of them. The sample has under 80,000 clones, approximately 90% seen once. Sequencing used peripheral blood. The origin of the receptors is a man aged 65 to 79 with active COVID-19.

The chain couples TRBV4-3 to TRBJ2-1; TRBD2 matches 9 bases. Trimming at V came to 0 bases and at J to 5 bases, leaving 8 bases not matched to a gene. The germline gives CDR1 LGHNA, CDR2 YSLEER. The CDR3 runs to 17 residues. The CDR3 is CASSQDRTSVPHNEQFF. The CDR3, as DNA: TGCGCCAGCAGCCAAGACAGGACTAGCGTGCCCCACAATGAGCAGTTCTTC.

The CDR3 nucleotides read TGTGCCAGCAGCTTAGCCGGGACAACCTACGAGCAGTACTTC. It codes for CASSLAGTTYEQYF. The chain carries TRBV7-9 and TRBJ2-7; tentative D call: TRBD1 (6 bases). V dropped 0 bases and J dropped 2 bases, with 8 bases sitting between them. Germline CDR1 is SEHNR and CDR2 is FQNEAQ (reference sequence). The length of the CDR3 is 14 residues. Full variable domain (outside the CDR3, taken from reference TRBV7-9 and TRBJ2-7): DTGVSQNPRHKITKRGQNVTFRCDPISEHNRLYWYRQTLGQGPEFLTYFQNEAQLEKSRLLSDRFSAERPKGSFSTLEIQRTEQGDSAMYLCASSLAGTTYEQYFGPGTRLTVT.

V is TRBV28 and J is TRBJ2-4, with 7 nucleotides matching TRBD1. The CDR3 totals 13 residues. The germline CDR1 and CDR2 sequences are MDHEN and SYDVKM. Trimming took 7 bases from V and 5 from J; bases not matched to a gene: 5. DNA for the CDR3: TGTGCCAGCACCCCGGGACAGCAAAACATTCAGTACTTC. Its protein is CASTPGQQNIQYF. Looking up the rest from reference TRBV28 and TRBJ2-4 gives the full variable domain: DVKVTQSSRYLVKRTGEKVFLECVQDMDHENMFWYRQDPGLGLRLIYFSYDVKMKEKGDIPEGYSVSREKKERFSLILESASTNQTSMYLCASTPGQQNIQYFGAGTRLSVL.

The rearrangement uses TRBV27 and TRBJ2-1; the match to TRBD2 covers 9 bases. J was trimmed by 0 bases and V by 6 bases; bases with no gene match: 3. CDR1 is MNHEY, CDR2 SMNVEV, per germline (reference sequence). This CDR3 comprises 15 residues. The DNA of the CDR3 is TGTGCCAGCAGGGGTAGCGGGGGCTCCTACAATGAGCAGTTCTTC. The encoded protein is CASRGSGGSYNEQFF.

The chain combines TRBV4-2 with TRBJ1-2; D perhaps matches TRBD1 (5 bases). The CDR3 is 13 amino acids. Germline CDR1 reads LGHNA; CDR2 reads YNFKEQ. V was trimmed by 1 base and J by 5 bases, leaving 8 bases between them. The CDR3 DNA follows: TGTGCCAGCAGCCAAGGGGGGGATTATGGCTACACCTTC. It specifies CASSQGGDYGYTF.

CDR3 sequence reads: CASSQSMGGETQYF. DNA of the CDR3: TGTGCCAGCAGCCAAAGCATGGGGGGGGAGACCCAGTACTTC. The chain is built from TRBV11-3 and TRBJ2-5; TRBD2 matches 7 bases. Per the germline V gene, CDR1 is SGHNT and CDR2 is YENEEA. There are 14 residues in the CDR3. V dropped 5 bases and J dropped 5; count of bases not matched to a gene: 8.

The genes are TRBV7-3 and TRBJ2-3, with 8 nucleotides matching TRBD2. The CDR3 has 16 residues. The germline gives CDR1 SGHTA, CDR2 FQGTGA. V was pared by 0 bases and J by 4 bases, with 6 bases of the junction left unmatched. The CDR3 DNA is TGTGCCAGCAGCTTAACGGGCCCCGGGGGGGCAGATACGCAGTATTTT. It is translated as CASSLTGPGGADTQYF.

This chain uses TRBV28 with TRBJ2-7; TRBD1 matches 9 bases. Germline assignment: CDR1 MDHEN and CDR2 SYDVKM. The CDR3 loop spans 15 amino acids. J was trimmed by 2 bases and V by 3 bases; bases with no gene match: 5. The CDR3 loop is CASSLAGQGPYEQYF. CDR3 nucleotide sequence: TGTGCCAGCAGTTTGGCGGGACAGGGACCCTACGAGCAGTACTTC.

CDR3 DNA: TGTGCCTGGAGTGGTCGGGCTAGCGGGAGGAATGCACGCAATGAGCAGTTCTTC. This codes for CAWSGRASGRNARNEQFF. This chain connects TRBV30 to TRBJ2-1; 11 bases align to TRBD2. This CDR3 has 18 residues. Per the germline V gene, CDR1 is GTSNPN and CDR2 is SVGIG (reference sequence). Trimming took 1 base from V and 6 from J; bases not matched to a gene: 14.

The chain links TRBV29-1 to TRBJ2-5, with 12 bases identical to TRBD2. The CDR3 consists of 15 residues. V lost 1 base and J lost 2; bases outside the gene matches: 2. Germline V lookup: CDR1 SQVTM, CDR2 ANQGSEA. The CDR3 loop is CSVEGLAGEQETQYF. For the CDR3, the DNA is TGCAGCGTTGAAGGACTAGCGGGAGAGCAAGAGACCCAGTACTTC.

Remarks on this clone: Additional DNA sequences in this sample encode the identical CDR3. This chain uses TRBV19 with TRBJ2-2; 7 bases align to TRBD1. CDR3 length: 16 residues. V trimming: 1 base; J trimming: 0 bases; junction bases outside the gene matches: 2. CDR1 LNHDA and CDR2 SQIVND come from the germline V gene (reference sequence). CDR3 residues: CASSIGGTANTGELFF. The DNA for the CDR3 is TGTGCCAGTAGTATAGGGGGGACAGCGAACACCGGGGAGCTGTTTTTT.

The chain uses TRBV12-1 and TRBJ2-1; the table assigns TRBD2, which was not confirmed against the DNA. TRBV12-1 is termed a pseudogene. This CDR3 has 16 residues. In DNA form, the CDR3 reads TGTGCCAGCAGCCCTGGCGGGGGGAGCTCCTACAATGAGCAGTTCTTC. This codes for CASSPGGGSSYNEQFF.

This chain links TRBV24-1 with TRBJ1-1; no definite D call. The V end was cut by 3 bases, the J end by 10 bases, with 17 bases between. The germline V gene encodes CDR1 KGHDR and CDR2 SFDVKD. The CDR3 loop spans 14 amino acids. DNA of the CDR3: TGTGCCACCAGTGATCTCGTGGGCCGCAGTGGAGCTTTCTTT. Its protein product is CATSDLVGRSGAFF.

This chain connects TRBV6-5 to TRBJ1-1, with TRBD1 identical over 10 bases. J lost 4 bases, V lost 6 bases, and 5 bases had no gene match. The CDR3 spans 14 residues. Germline lookup yields CDR1 MNHEY and CDR2 SVGAGI. CDR3 sequence (DNA): TGTGCCAGCAGCCCCGGGACAGGGGTCACTGAAGCTTTCTTT. The encoded protein is CASSPGTGVTEAFF.

The J gene is TRBJ1-6, the V gene TRBV7-2; possible D gene TRBD1, 5 bases. The CDR3 length is 15 residues. The germline V and J ends were trimmed by 6 bases and 7 bases, with 16 bases remaining between them. Germline assignment: CDR1 SGHTA and CDR2 FQGNSA. Written as DNA, the CDR3 is TGTGCCAGCAGACTGGACACCAGCCGGAATTCACCCCTCCACTTT. The encoded protein is CASRLDTSRNSPLHF. The entire variable domain, with the rest obtained from reference TRBV7-2 and TRBJ1-6, is as follows: GAGVSQSPSNKVTEKGKDVELRCDPISGHTALYWYRQSLGQGLEFLIYFQGNSAPDKSGLPSDRFSAERTGGSVSTLTIQRTQQEDSAVYLCASRLDTSRNSPLHFGNGTRLTVT.

The V call is TRBV7-9, the J call TRBJ2-3; TRBD1 is a possible D gene (6 bases). V shed 5 bases and J shed 3 bases, with 15 bases lying between them. The germline V gene encodes CDR1 SEHNR and CDR2 FQNEAQ (reference sequence). This CDR3 has 15 residues. The CDR3 here is CASSSSRTATDTQYF. The CDR3 coding sequence is TGTGCCAGCAGCAGTTCGAGGACAGCAACAGATACGCAGTATTTT.

The V gene is TRBV9, the J gene TRBJ2-2; D uncertain. The CDR3 spans 14 residues. V was trimmed by 0 bases and J by 11 bases, leaving 14 bases between them. From germline, CDR1 is SGDLS and CDR2 YYNGEE. The CDR3 DNA is TGTGCCAGCAGCGTAGGGCCCCCAGGTGGAGAGCTGTTTTTT. Translating gives CASSVGPPGGELFF. The whole variable domain, filled in from reference TRBV9 and TRBJ2-2, reads DSGVTQTPKHLITATGQRVTLRCSPRSGDLSVYWYQQSLDQGLQFLIQYYNGEERAKGNILERFSAQQFPDLHSELNLSSLELGDSALYFCASSVGPPGGELFFGEGSRLTVL.

The chain is built from TRBV28 and TRBJ1-2, with a weak D call TRBD1 (6 bases). Germline V lookup: CDR1 MDHEN, CDR2 SYDVKM. This CDR3 has 16 amino acids. V was clipped by 7 bases and J by 0 bases, with 18 bases between them. CDR3 in amino acids: CASTPRGGPTNYGYTF. The DNA of the CDR3 is TGTGCCAGCACGCCCCGGGGGGGGCCGACTAACTATGGCTACACCTTC.

The gene calls are TRBV5-1 and TRBJ1-1; 10 nucleotides align to TRBD1. Trimming took 3 bases from V and 1 from J; bases not matched to a gene: 3. Germline lookup yields CDR1 SGHRS and CDR2 YFSETQ. The CDR3 spans 15 residues. DNA of the CDR3: TGCGCCAGCAGCTCCCGGGACAGGGGGAACACTGAAGCTTTCTTT. It is translated as CASSSRDRGNTEAFF.

This chain links TRBV18 with TRBJ2-1, with a possible D match to TRBD2 (5 bases). The germline V gene has CDR1 KGHSH and CDR2 LQKENI. CDR3 size: 15 residues. V lost 4 bases, J lost 7 bases, and 17 bases lay in between. CDR3 in DNA: TGTGCCAGCTCACTCGGGGTCTGGGCCCCGAATGAGCAGTTCTTC. It translates to CASSLGVWAPNEQFF.

Only one count was recorded for this clone. The chain uses TRBV6-5 and TRBJ2-7, with 8 bases fitting TRBD2. Trimming at V came to 6 bases and at J to 0 bases, leaving 7 bases not matched to a gene. The CDR3 covers 15 residues. In germline, CDR1 is MNHEY, CDR2 SVGAGI. CDR3 sequence reads: CASSPRGGLSYEQYF. CDR3 nucleotide sequence: TGTGCCAGCAGCCCACGGGGGGGGCTCTCCTACGAGCAGTACTTC.

This clone was seen more than once but under ten times. This chain uses TRBV5-4 with TRBJ2-3, with D uncertain. The germline gives CDR1 SGHNT, CDR2 YYREEE (reference sequence). V was trimmed by 0 bases and J by 4 bases, leaving 12 bases between them. This CDR3 has 15 residues. The CDR3 DNA reads TGTGCCAGCAGCTTGGTCCCGTCTTCCGCAGATACGCAGTATTTT. Protein product: CASSLVPSSADTQYF.

V usage is TRBV18 and J usage is TRBJ2-1; 7 nucleotides align to TRBD2. The CDR3 runs to 14 residues. The germline CDR1 and CDR2 sequences are KGHSH and LQKENI. Germline trimming cut 0 bases from V and 6 bases from J; bases unmatched to any gene: 2. DNA for the CDR3: TGTGCCAGCTCACCACCGTCGGGGGGCAATGAGCAGTTCTTC. This gives the protein CASSPPSGGNEQFF.

In its sample, this clone was seen a few times. The rearrangement uses TRBV7-2 and TRBJ2-7; 7 bases are shared with TRBD2. Losses at the gene ends were 2 bases for V and 5 bases for J; bases not matched to a gene: 6. This CDR3 contains 14 residues. CDR1 and CDR2 from the germline V gene are SGHTA and FQGNSA. The CDR3 reads CASSLQAGRDEQYF. CDR3 nucleotide sequence: TGTGCCAGCAGCTTACAAGCGGGACGGGACGAGCAGTACTTC.

V is TRBV7-9 and J is TRBJ1-3, with D unresolved. The CDR3 extends over 16 amino acids. V lost 5 bases, J lost 7 bases, and 21 bases lay in between. Germline values: CDR1 SEHNR, CDR2 FQNEAQ (reference sequence). This CDR3 is CASSPGPVRAGNTIYF. CDR3 DNA sequence: TGTGCCAGCAGCCCCGGGCCCGTGCGAGCGGGGAACACCATATATTTT.

The chain joins TRBV15 to TRBJ2-6; weak D call: TRBD2 (6 bases). Germline V gene sequence: CDR1 LNHNV, CDR2 YYDKDF (reference sequence). V was pared by 0 bases and J by 6 bases, with 15 bases between. This CDR3 contains 17 residues. In nucleotides, the CDR3 is TGTGCCACCAGCAGAGATGGGGGGAGTTTGGCGGCCAACGTCCTGACTTTC. Its protein is CATSRDGGSLAANVLTF. Together with reference TRBV15 and TRBJ2-6, the CDR3 gives the full variable domain: DAMVIQNPRYQVTQFGKPVTLSCSQTLNHNVMYWYQQKSSQAPKLLFHYYDKDFNNEADTPDNFQSRRPNTSFCFLDIRSPGLGDTAMYLCATSRDGGSLAANVLTFGAGSRLTVL.

This chain connects TRBV7-6 to TRBJ2-7; the match to TRBD2 covers 13 bases. The CDR3 runs to 15 residues. Germline V lookup: CDR1 SGHVS, CDR2 FNYEAQ. Trimming cost V 3 bases and J 7 bases; bases outside gene matches: 6. This chain's CDR3 is CASSFELAGGGEQYF. Here the CDR3 DNA reads TGTGCCAGCAGCTTCGAACTAGCGGGAGGGGGAGAGCAGTACTTC.

The genes are TRBV5-4 and TRBJ2-7; 8 bases align to TRBD2. The V gene's germline CDR1 is SGHNT and CDR2 YYREEE (reference sequence). The CDR3 totals 14 residues. Germline trimming cut 6 bases from V and 2 bases from J; bases unmatched to any gene: 7. The CDR3 DNA sequence: TGTGCCAGCAACTCGGGCGGGGGGACCTACGAGCAGTACTTC. Its translation is CASNSGGGTYEQYF.

The CDR3 is CASSEGLAGGSKNIQYF. The CDR3, as DNA: TGTGCCAGCAGCGAGGGGCTAGCGGGGGGGTCCAAAAACATTCAGTACTTC. This chain joins TRBV7-8 and TRBJ2-4, with 12 bases identical to TRBD2. The CDR3 loop spans 17 amino acids. J gave up 2 bases and V 5 bases, and 7 bases lay outside the gene matches. From germline, CDR1 is SGHVS and CDR2 FQNEAQ. The whole variable domain, remainder taken from reference TRBV7-8 and TRBJ2-4, is GAGVSQSPRYKVAKRGQDVALRCDPISGHVSLFWYQQALGQGPEFLTYFQNEAQLDKSGLPSDRFFAERPEGSVSTLKIQRTQQEDSAVYLCASSEGLAGGSKNIQYFGAGTRLSVL.